Listed below are T cell receptor beta chains from one sample, sequenced in a study of T cell responses to AZD1222 COVID-19 vaccine. TCRdb's copy holds only in-frame clones and misses some; the assay was immunoSEQ multiplex PCR. The sample yields around 150,000 clones, roughly 90% seen once. This specimen was peripheral blood, taken 28 days after the second AZD1222 dose. The source of these receptors is an adult who received the AZD1222 COVID-19 vaccine. Each CDR3 is given with its conserved first and last residue. The D gene is left open where the match is weak. The listing skips clone size in some rows; elsewhere it reads once, few, many or a size class.

d_call clone_size j_call v_call cdr3_aa cdr3_nt
TRBD1 . TRBJ1-2 TRBV11-2 CASSILQGGGYGYTF TGTGCCAGCAGCATATTACAGGGGGGTGGCTATGGCTACACCTTC
. . TRBJ2-5 TRBV21-1 CASSPADRQETQYF TGTGCCAGCAGCCCGGCAGACAGGCAAGAGACCCAGTACTTC
. . TRBJ2-5 TRBV7-9 CASSPRRQGETQYF TGTGCCAGCAGTCCTCGCCGCCAGGGGGAGACCCAGTACTTC
. . TRBJ2-1 TRBV5-6 CASSRRGSSSYNEQFF TGTGCCAGCAGCAGACGGGGCAGTAGCTCCTACAATGAGCAGTTCTTC
. . TRBJ1-3 TRBV6-5 CASIGTGNTIYF TGTGCCAGCATAGGGACTGGAAACACCATATATTTT
. once TRBJ1-1 TRBV27 CASSLLGGTEAFF TGTGCCAGCAGTTTATTGGGGGGTACTGAAGCTTTCTTT
. . TRBJ1-3 TRBV7-8 CASSAYGSSGNTIYF TGTGCCAGCAGCGCCTACGGCTCCTCTGGAAACACCATATATTTT
. . TRBJ1-2 TRBV6-5 CASSYVQGSGYTF TGTGCCAGCAGTTACGTACAGGGTAGTGGCTACACCTTC
. . TRBJ2-6 TRBV7-2 CASSGAETGANVLTF TGTGCCAGCAGCGGGGCCGAGACTGGGGCCAACGTCCTGACTTTC
. . TRBJ1-3 TRBV6-1 CASSEVGGSGNTIYF TGTGCCAGCAGTGAAGTGGGGGGCTCTGGAAACACCATATATTTT
TRBD1 . TRBJ2-7 TRBV29-1 CSVQTGGWSEQYF TGCAGCGTTCAGACAGGGGGCTGGTCCGAGCAGTACTTC
. . TRBJ1-2 TRBV7-3 CASSLPGADGNYGYTF TGTGCCAGCAGCTTACCAGGAGCGGACGGGAACTATGGCTACACCTTC
TRBD1 . TRBJ1-4 TRBV27 CASSLEGATNEKLFF TGTGCCAGCAGTCTAGAGGGGGCCACTAATGAAAAACTGTTTTTT
. . TRBJ1-1 TRBV2 CASSALGRWSVFF TGTGCCAGCAGTGCCCTAGGAAGGTGGAGTGTTTTCTTT
. . TRBJ1-6 TRBV30 CAWSVETRAIDSPLHF TGTGCCTGGAGTGTAGAAACACGTGCTATAGATTCACCCCTCCACTTT
TRBD1 . TRBJ1-1 TRBV7-8 CASSPPDRPGAFF TGTGCCAGCAGCCCCCCGGACAGGCCCGGGGCTTTCTTT
. . TRBJ1-2 TRBV7-3 CASSLGQLYGYTF TGTGCCAGCAGCTTAGGACAGTTATATGGCTACACCTTC
TRBD1 . TRBJ1-2 TRBV5-1 CASSSLNGQAGYTF TGCGCCAGCAGCTCTTTAAATGGACAGGCTGGGTACACCTTC
. . TRBJ2-2 TRBV2 CASSEPGTGELFF TGTGCCAGCAGTGAGCCGGGGACCGGGGAGCTGTTTTTT
. . TRBJ1-5 TRBV7-8 CASSKAGQNQPQHF TGTGCCAGCAGCAAAGCGGGCCAGAATCAGCCCCAGCATTTT
. . TRBJ2-2 TRBV27 CASWSAISSTGELFF TGTGCCAGCTGGTCGGCGATATCGAGCACCGGGGAGCTGTTTTTT
TRBD1 . TRBJ2-7 TRBV12-3/TRBV12-4 CASSWRQGYEQYF TGTGCCAGCAGTTGGCGACAGGGCTACGAGCAGTACTTC
. . TRBJ2-3 TRBV5-1 CASRSQTDITDTQYF TGCGCCAGCAGATCTCAGACAGACATTACAGATACGCAGTATTTT
. . TRBJ2-3 TRBV11-2 CASSRRGGLGTDTQYF TGTGCCAGCAGTCGACGGGGCGGCCTGGGCACAGATACGCAGTATTTT
TRBD1 . TRBJ2-1 TRBV5-1 CASSLGSGQGATEQFF TGCGCCAGCAGCTTGGGTTCGGGACAGGGGGCTACTGAGCAGTTCTTC
. . TRBJ1-1 TRBV11-1 CASSDLREPEAFF TGTGCCAGCAGCGACCTTCGGGAGCCTGAAGCTTTCTTT
. . TRBJ2-7 TRBV18 CASSPIREYEQYF TGTGCCAGCTCACCAATCAGGGAATACGAGCAGTACTTC
. . TRBJ2-1 TRBV7-2 CASSLEAGRKQFF TGTGCCAGCAGCTTAGAGGCGGGGAGAAAGCAGTTCTTC
. . TRBJ1-2 TRBV6-1 CASSEAGPNYGYTF TGTGCCAGCAGTGAGGCAGGGCCTAACTATGGCTACACCTTC
. . TRBJ1-3 TRBV29-1 CSVLGYSGNTIYF TGCAGCGTCCTGGGTTACTCTGGAAACACCATATATTTT
. . TRBJ1-2 TRBV5-1 CASSPGSRVGYTF TGCGCCAGCAGCCCTGGGTCCAGGGTCGGCTACACCTTC
. . TRBJ1-5 TRBV27 CASRVQGNQPQHF TGTGCCAGCAGGGTCCAGGGGAATCAGCCCCAGCATTTT
TRBD2 . TRBJ2-1 TRBV5-8 CASSLRGGLGGVEQFF TGTGCCAGCAGCTTACGGGGCGGACTCGGGGGGGTTGAGCAGTTCTTC